This TCR beta chain was recovered during a study of cytomegalovirus exposure and HLA in healthy donors. The sample holds a few counts of this clone. Using immunoSEQ multiplex PCR, the repertoire was profiled, and TCRdb retains in-frame clones only, with some absent. The sample includes about 160,000 clones, around 85% of them seen just once. The sequenced sample was PBMCs. This TCR derives from a woman aged 25 to 39 in good health and CMV-seronegative.

The CDR3 loop reads CATTPGGEEKLFF. In DNA, the CDR3 is TGCGCCACCACGCCAGGGGGGGAGGAAAAACTGTTTTTT. This chain uses TRBV4-1 with TRBJ1-4; TRBD1 aligns across 7 bases. The germline gives CDR1 MGHRA, CDR2 YSYEKL. This CDR3 is 13 amino acids long. The V segment lost 10 bases and the J segment 8 bases; nucleotides outside the gene matches: 10.